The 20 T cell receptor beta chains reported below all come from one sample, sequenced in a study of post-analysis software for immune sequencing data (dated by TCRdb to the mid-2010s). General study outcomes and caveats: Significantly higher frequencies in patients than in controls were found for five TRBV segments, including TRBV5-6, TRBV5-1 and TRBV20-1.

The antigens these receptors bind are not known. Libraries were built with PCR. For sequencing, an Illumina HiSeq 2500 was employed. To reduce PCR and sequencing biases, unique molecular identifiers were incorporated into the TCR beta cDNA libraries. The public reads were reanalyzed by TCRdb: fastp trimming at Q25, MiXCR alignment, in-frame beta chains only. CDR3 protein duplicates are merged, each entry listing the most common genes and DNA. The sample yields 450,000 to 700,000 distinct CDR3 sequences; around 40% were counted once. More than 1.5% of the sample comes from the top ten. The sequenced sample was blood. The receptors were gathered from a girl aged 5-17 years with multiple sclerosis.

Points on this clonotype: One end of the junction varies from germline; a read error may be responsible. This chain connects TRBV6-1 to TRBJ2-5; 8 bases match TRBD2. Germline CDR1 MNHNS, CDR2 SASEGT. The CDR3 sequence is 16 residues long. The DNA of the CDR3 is TGTACCAGCCCCAGGCCCTTAGCGGGGTCCCAAGAGACCCAGTACTTC. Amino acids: CTSPRPLAGSQETQYF.

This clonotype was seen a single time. The CDR3: CASSPGTGTYSGYTF. CDR3 coding DNA: TGTGCCAGCAGTCCTGGGACAGGGACCTATTCCGGCTACACCTTC. The chain is built from TRBV12-3 or TRBV12-4 and TRBJ1-2; 9 bases are a match to TRBD1. Unmatched junction bases numbered 12, after V lost 5 bases and J lost 8 bases. The CDR3 contains 15 residues.

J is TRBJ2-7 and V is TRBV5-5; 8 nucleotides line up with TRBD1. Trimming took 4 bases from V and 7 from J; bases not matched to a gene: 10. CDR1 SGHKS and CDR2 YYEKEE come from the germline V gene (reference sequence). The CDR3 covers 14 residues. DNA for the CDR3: TGTGCCAGCAGCCACCGACAGGGGAGACGAGAGCAGTACTTC. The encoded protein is CASSHRQGRREQYF.

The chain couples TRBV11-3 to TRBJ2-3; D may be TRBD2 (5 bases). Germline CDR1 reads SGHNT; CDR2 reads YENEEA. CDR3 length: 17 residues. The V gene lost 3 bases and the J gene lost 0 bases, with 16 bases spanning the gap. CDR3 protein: CASSFLQLGFSTDTQYF. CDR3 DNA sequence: TGTGCCAGCAGCTTTCTCCAACTAGGATTCAGCACAGATACGCAGTATTTT.

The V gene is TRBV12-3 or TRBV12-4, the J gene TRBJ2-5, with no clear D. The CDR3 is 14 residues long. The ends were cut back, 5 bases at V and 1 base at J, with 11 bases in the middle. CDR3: CASSPADLQETQYF. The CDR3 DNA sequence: TGTGCCAGCAGTCCCGCAGATCTCCAAGAGACCCAGTACTTC.

Written as DNA, the CDR3 is TGTGCCAGCAGTTTCCGGGCCGGCGAGCAGTACTTC. This encodes CASSFRAGEQYF. The rearrangement joins TRBV7-2 to TRBJ2-7; D unclear. The ends were cut back, 6 bases at V and 6 bases at J, with 12 bases in the middle. CDR3 length equals 12 residues. Germline V gives CDR1 SGHTA, CDR2 FQGNSA.

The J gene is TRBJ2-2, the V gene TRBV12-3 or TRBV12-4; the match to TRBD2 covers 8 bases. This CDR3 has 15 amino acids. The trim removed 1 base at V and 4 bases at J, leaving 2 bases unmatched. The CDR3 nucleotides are TGTGCCAGCAGTTTAGGCGGGGGGAGCACCGGGGAGCTGTTTTTT. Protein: CASSLGGGSTGELFF.

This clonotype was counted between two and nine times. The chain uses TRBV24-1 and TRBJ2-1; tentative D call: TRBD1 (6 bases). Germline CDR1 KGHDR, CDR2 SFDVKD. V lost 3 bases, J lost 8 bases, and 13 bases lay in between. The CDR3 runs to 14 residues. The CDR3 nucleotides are TGTGCCACCAGTGATCCTATTCAGGGGTATGAGCAGTTCTTC. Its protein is CATSDPIQGYEQFF.

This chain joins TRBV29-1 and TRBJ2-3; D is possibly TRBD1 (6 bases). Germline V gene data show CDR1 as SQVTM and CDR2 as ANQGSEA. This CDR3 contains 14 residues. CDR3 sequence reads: CGTRTEPFTDTQYF. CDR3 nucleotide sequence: TGCGGCACCCGGACAGAACCCTTCACAGATACGCAGTATTTT.

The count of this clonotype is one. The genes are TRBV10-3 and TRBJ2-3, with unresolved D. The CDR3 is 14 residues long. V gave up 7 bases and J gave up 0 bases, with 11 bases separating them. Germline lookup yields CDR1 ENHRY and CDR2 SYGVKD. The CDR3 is CAIKSLGSTDTQYF. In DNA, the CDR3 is TGTGCCATCAAATCCCTGGGGAGCACAGATACGCAGTATTTT.

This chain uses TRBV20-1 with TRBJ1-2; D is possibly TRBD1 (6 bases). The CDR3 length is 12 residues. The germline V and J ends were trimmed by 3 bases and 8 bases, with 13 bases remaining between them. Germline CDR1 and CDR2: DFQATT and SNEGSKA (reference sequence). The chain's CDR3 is CSASRGLGGYTF. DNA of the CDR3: TGCAGTGCTAGCAGGGGATTGGGGGGCTACACCTTC.

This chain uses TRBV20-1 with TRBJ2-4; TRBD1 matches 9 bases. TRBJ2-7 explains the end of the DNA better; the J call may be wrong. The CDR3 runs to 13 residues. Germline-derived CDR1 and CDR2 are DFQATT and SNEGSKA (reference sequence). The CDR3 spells CSASKQGATEQYF. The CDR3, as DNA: TGCAGTGCTAGTAAACAGGGGGCGACCGAGCAGTACTTC.

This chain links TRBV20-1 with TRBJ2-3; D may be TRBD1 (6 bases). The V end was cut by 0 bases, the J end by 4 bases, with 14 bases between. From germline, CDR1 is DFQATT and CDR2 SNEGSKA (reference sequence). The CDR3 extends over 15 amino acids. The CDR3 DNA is TGCAGTGCTAGAGATCACAGGGCGGTACCAGATACGCAGTATTTT. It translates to CSARDHRAVPDTQYF.

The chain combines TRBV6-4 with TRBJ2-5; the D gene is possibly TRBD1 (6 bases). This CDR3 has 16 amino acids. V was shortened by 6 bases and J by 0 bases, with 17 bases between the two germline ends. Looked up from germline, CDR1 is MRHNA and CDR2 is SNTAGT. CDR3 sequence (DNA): TGTGCCAGCAGGGCCCGAAGGGGGTCGTACCAAGAGACCCAGTACTTC. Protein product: CASRARRGSYQETQYF.

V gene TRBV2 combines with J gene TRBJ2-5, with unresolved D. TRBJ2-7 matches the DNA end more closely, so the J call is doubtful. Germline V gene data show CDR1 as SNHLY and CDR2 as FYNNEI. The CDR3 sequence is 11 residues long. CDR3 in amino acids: CASSDFDEQYF. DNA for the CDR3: TGTGCCAGCAGTGACTTTGACGAGCAGTACTTC.

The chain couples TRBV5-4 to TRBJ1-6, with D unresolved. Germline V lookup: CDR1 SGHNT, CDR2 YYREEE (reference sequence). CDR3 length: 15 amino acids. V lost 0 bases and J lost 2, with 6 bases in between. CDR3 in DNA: TGTGCCAGCAGCTTGGTTAGCCCCTATAATTCACCCCTCCACTTT. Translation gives CASSLVSPYNSPLHF.

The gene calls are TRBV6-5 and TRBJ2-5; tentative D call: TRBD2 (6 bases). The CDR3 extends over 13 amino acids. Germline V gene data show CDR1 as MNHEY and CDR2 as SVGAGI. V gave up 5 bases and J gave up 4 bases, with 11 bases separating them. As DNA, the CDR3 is TGTGCCAGCAGTGTGCCGGGACTAGAGACCCAGTACTTC. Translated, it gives CASSVPGLETQYF.

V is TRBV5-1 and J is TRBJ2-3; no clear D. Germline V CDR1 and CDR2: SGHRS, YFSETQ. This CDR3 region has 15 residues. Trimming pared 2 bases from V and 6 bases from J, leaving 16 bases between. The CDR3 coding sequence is TGCGCCAGCAGCTTATTAACTCCGGGTATGGATACGCAGTATTTT. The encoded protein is CASSLLTPGMDTQYF.

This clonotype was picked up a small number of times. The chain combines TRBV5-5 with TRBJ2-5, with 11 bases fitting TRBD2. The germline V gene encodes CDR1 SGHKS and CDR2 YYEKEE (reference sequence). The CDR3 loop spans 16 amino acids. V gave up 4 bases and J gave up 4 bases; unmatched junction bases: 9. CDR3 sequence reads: CASSLGLAELAETQYF. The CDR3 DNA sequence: TGTGCCAGCAGCCTGGGACTAGCGGAGCTAGCAGAGACCCAGTACTTC.

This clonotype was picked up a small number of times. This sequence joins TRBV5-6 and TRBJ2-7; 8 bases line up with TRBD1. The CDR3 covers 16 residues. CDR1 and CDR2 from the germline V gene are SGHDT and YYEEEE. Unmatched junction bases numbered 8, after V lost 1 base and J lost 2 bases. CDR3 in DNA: TGTGCCAGCAGCTTGCTGTTGGACAGGGACGCCTACGAGCAGTACTTC. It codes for CASSLLLDRDAYEQYF.